The 16 T cell receptor beta chains listed next were all sequenced from one sample in a study of PD-L1 blockade in urothelial cancer. The assay was immunoSEQ multiplex PCR, and TCRdb's table has in-frame clones only and misses some. The data hold some 97,000 clones, with approximately 90% observed a single time. The specimen was PBMCs, collected around atezolizumab (anti-PD-L1) treatment. Receptor source: a woman at least 80 years old with urothelial cancer.

The chain employs TRBV7-7 and TRBJ2-3; 16 bases are shared with TRBD2. Germline values: CDR1 SSHAT, CDR2 FNYEAQ (reference sequence). V lost 5 bases to trimming and J lost 3 bases; unmatched junction nucleotides: 2. This CDR3 has 16 residues. The CDR3 is CASSPGLAGGTDTQYF. CDR3 nucleotide sequence: TGTGCCAGCAGCCCGGGACTAGCGGGAGGGACAGATACGCAGTATTTT.

The rearrangement uses TRBV7-3 and TRBJ2-1, with 9 bases matching TRBD2. Germline CDR1 reads SGHTA; CDR2 reads FQGTGA. This CDR3 is 15 amino acids long. V trimming: 0 bases; J trimming: 8 bases; junction bases outside the gene matches: 5. CDR3 DNA: TGTGCCAGCAGCTTAACGGATGCTAGCGGGGATGAGCAGTTCTTC. It specifies CASSLTDASGDEQFF.

The V and J genes are TRBV10-3 and TRBJ1-5, with 7 bases that match TRBD1. The trim removed 6 bases at V and 4 bases at J, leaving 6 bases unmatched. The CDR3 sequence is 14 residues long. Germline-derived CDR1 and CDR2 are ENHRY and SYGVKD. The CDR3 DNA is TGTGCCATCAGCGCCGGGACAGCGAATCAGCCCCAGCATTTT. This encodes CAISAGTANQPQHF.

The J gene is TRBJ2-7, the V gene TRBV6-1; TRBD2 matches 14 bases. Trimming cost V 4 bases and J 6 bases; bases outside gene matches: 2. The CDR3 is made up of 14 amino acids. Germline CDR1 and CDR2: MNHNS and SASEGT. DNA of the CDR3: TGTGCCAGCAGTGCAGGACTAGCGGGAGGCGAGCAGTACTTC. The encoded protein is CASSAGLAGGEQYF.

A few counts support this clone. V gene TRBV28 combines with J gene TRBJ2-7, with a weak D call TRBD2 (5 bases). V was cut by 6 bases and J by 2 bases, with 14 bases left in between. Germline values: CDR1 MDHEN, CDR2 SYDVKM. CDR3 length equals 14 residues. In DNA, the CDR3 is TGTGCCAGCAGCCCTTTGACCGGGACCTACGAGCAGTACTTC. This sequence encodes CASSPLTGTYEQYF.

This clone was seen more than once but under ten times. This sequence joins TRBV5-1 and TRBJ1-1, with 10 bases identical to TRBD1. The V gene end was trimmed by 9 bases and the J gene end by 6 bases; junction bases not matched to a gene: 14. This CDR3 has 15 residues. Germline V gives CDR1 SGHRS, CDR2 YFSETQ. CDR3 amino acids: CATSRDRGSGAEAFF. The DNA of the CDR3 is TGCGCCACGTCGAGGGACAGGGGATCCGGAGCTGAAGCTTTCTTT. Full variable domain (outside the CDR3, taken from reference TRBV5-1 and TRBJ1-1): KAGVTQTPRYLIKTRGQQVTLSCSPISGHRSVSWYQQTPGQGLQFLFEYFSETQRNKGNFPGRFSGRQFSNSRSEMNVSTLELGDSALYLCATSRDRGSGAEAFFGQGTRLTVV.

The V call is TRBV5-1, the J call TRBJ2-7; no clear D. Germline CDR1 reads SGHRS; CDR2 reads YFSETQ. Deletions cut 0 bases from V and 2 bases from J, with 12 bases between. The CDR3 has 15 amino acids. CDR3 DNA: TGCGCCAGCAGCTTGGCTCGAGACACAACCTACGAGCAGTACTTC. It codes for CASSLARDTTYEQYF. The full variable domain, with the rest looked up from reference TRBV5-1 and TRBJ2-7, is KAGVTQTPRYLIKTRGQQVTLSCSPISGHRSVSWYQQTPGQGLQFLFEYFSETQRNKGNFPGRFSGRQFSNSRSEMNVSTLELGDSALYLCASSLARDTTYEQYFGPGTRLTVT.

J is TRBJ1-1 and V is TRBV5-8; 9 bases match TRBD1. CDR1 is SGHTS and CDR2 is YDEGEE in the germline V gene. The CDR3 has 15 residues. V shed 4 bases, J shed 5 bases, and the junction held 9 bases outside the gene matches. The CDR3: CASSLYRGQGTEAFF. Here the CDR3 DNA reads TGTGCCAGCAGCCTCTACAGGGGGCAGGGAACTGAAGCTTTCTTT.

V is TRBV4-1 and J is TRBJ2-3, with D possibly being TRBD2 (6 bases). V lost 4 bases, J lost 0 bases, and 17 bases lay in between. The germline V gene has CDR1 MGHRA and CDR2 YSYEKL. CDR3 length equals 17 residues. In DNA, the CDR3 is TGCGCCAGCAGCCTCGAGGAGCGGGTTTCTAGCACAGATACGCAGTATTTT. This gives the protein CASSLEERVSSTDTQYF.

The chain uses TRBV21-1 and TRBJ1-5; the table assigns TRBD1, which was not confirmed against the DNA. TRBV21-1 represents a pseudogene. The CDR3 consists of 16 residues. CDR3 region: CASSITDRECNQPQHF. In DNA, the CDR3 is TGTGCCAGCAGCATAACTGACAGGGAATGCAATCAGCCCCAGCATTTT.

This clone was seen only a few times. The chain combines TRBV28 with TRBJ2-7; 11 bases are a match to TRBD2. Trimming cost V 6 bases and J 6 bases; bases outside gene matches: 10. Per the germline V gene, CDR1 is MDHEN and CDR2 is SYDVKM. CDR3 length: 15 residues. The CDR3 sequence: CASRGISGRAGEQYF. The CDR3 nucleotides are TGTGCCAGCAGAGGGATTAGCGGGAGGGCTGGCGAGCAGTACTTC.

V is TRBV7-6 and J is TRBJ2-7; 10 bases match TRBD2. V was pared by 2 bases and J by 4 bases, with 14 bases of the junction left unmatched. There are 18 residues in the CDR3. CDR1 and CDR2 from the germline V gene are SGHVS and FNYEAQ. The CDR3 reads CASSLYHLAGAIKYEQYF. In DNA, the CDR3 is TGTGCCAGCAGCTTATACCATCTAGCGGGAGCGATTAAATACGAGCAGTACTTC.

The V call is TRBV13, the J call TRBJ1-1; TRBD1 agrees at 7 bases. Germline trimming cut 6 bases from V and 4 bases from J; bases unmatched to any gene: 8. Germline CDR1 is PRHDT and CDR2 is FYEKMQ (reference sequence). CDR3 length equals 14 residues. The CDR3 sequence is CASRKNQGGTEAFF. In DNA, the CDR3 is TGTGCCAGCAGAAAAAACCAGGGGGGCACTGAAGCTTTCTTT.

The chain couples TRBV19 to TRBJ1-5; TRBD1 is a possible D gene (6 bases). Trimming pared 4 bases from V and 10 bases from J, leaving 20 bases between. Germline CDR1 LNHDA, CDR2 SQIVND (reference sequence). The CDR3 runs to 15 residues. The chain's CDR3 is CASSTQGQGIPPQHF. CDR3 nucleotide sequence: TGTGCCAGTAGTACCCAGGGGCAGGGGATTCCACCCCAGCATTTT. The full variable domain, completed using reference TRBV19 and TRBJ1-5, is DGGITQSPKYLFRKEGQNVTLSCEQNLNHDAMYWYRQDPGQGLRLIYYSQIVNDFQKGDIAEGYSVSREKKESFPLTVTSAQKNPTAFYLCASSTQGQGIPPQHFGDGTRLSIL.

The chain links TRBV5-1 to TRBJ2-3; TRBD2 matches at 11 bases. Germline values: CDR1 SGHRS, CDR2 YFSETQ. The CDR3 has 17 amino acids. V shed 2 bases, J shed 2 bases, and the junction held 7 bases outside the gene matches. CDR3 protein: CASSFMQTSGATDTQYF. The CDR3 coding sequence is TGCGCCAGCAGCTTCATGCAGACTAGCGGGGCCACAGATACGCAGTATTTT. Supplemented by reference TRBV5-1 and TRBJ2-3, the full variable domain reads KAGVTQTPRYLIKTRGQQVTLSCSPISGHRSVSWYQQTPGQGLQFLFEYFSETQRNKGNFPGRFSGRQFSNSRSEMNVSTLELGDSALYLCASSFMQTSGATDTQYFGPGTRLTVL.

The chain recombines TRBV19 with TRBJ2-3, with TRBD2 identical over 9 bases. The V segment lost 5 bases and the J segment 5 bases; nucleotides outside the gene matches: 5. CDR1 LNHDA and CDR2 SQIVND come from the germline V gene (reference sequence). The CDR3 loop spans 14 amino acids. The CDR3 here is CASSLGLARDTQYF. CDR3 sequence (DNA): TGTGCCAGTAGTCTCGGACTAGCGAGAGATACGCAGTATTTT.